This T cell receptor (beta chain) was observed in a study of cytomegalovirus exposure and HLA in healthy donors. The V end lost 2 bases, the J end lost 7 bases, and 22 bases lay between the germline ends. The V gene's germline CDR1 is SGHRS and CDR2 YFSETQ. The CDR3 covers 17 residues. With 60 Vbeta and 13 Jbeta primers, the PCR was carried out. The protocol was immunoSEQ multiplex PCR, while the TCRdb copy is restricted to in-frame clones and leaves out a portion. The sample contains 120,000 to 150,000 clones, roughly 78% of which appear only once. Sequenced material: PBMCs. The chain has TRBV5-1 and TRBJ1-5, with a weak D call TRBD1 (5 bases). The clonotype was recovered from a man aged 18-30 years in good health and CMV-seropositive. The CDR3 sequence is CASSLTLRRAGEQPQHF. The CDR3 nucleotides read TGCGCCAGCAGCTTAACTCTCCGTCGGGCGGGGGAGCAGCCCCAGCATTTT.